This T cell receptor beta chain was recovered during a study of chemoradiotherapy in HPV16-positive cancers. The assay was immunoSEQ multiplex PCR, and TCRdb's table has in-frame clones only and misses some. The sample lists about 2,900 clones, around nine tenths occurring once. CDR1 and CDR2 (germline): SNHLY, FYNNEI. After removal of 1 base from V and 2 bases from J, the junction contained 2 bases not matched to a gene. This CDR3 comprises 17 residues. This sequence joins TRBV2 and TRBJ2-3; TRBD2 agrees at 14 bases. This sequence was found in a human donor with HPV-associated anogenital cancer. The sequencing here drew on tumor tissue, taken from a patient who underwent chemoradiotherapy. CDR3 sequence: CASSEGTSGRTTDTQYF. CDR3 in DNA: TGTGCCAGCAGTGAAGGGACTAGCGGGAGGACCACAGATACGCAGTATTTT.